Below, one TCR beta chain is given with its context. These data come from a study of blood T cell repertoires in COVID-19. Background on the study: COVID-19 samples from acute and convalescent phases originated in the United States, Italy and Spain. The analysed material was cDNA or gDNA that came from T cells, B-cell-depleted T cells, or PBMCs.

Original data processing: Reference gene primers were amplified, and this amplification served to estimate nucleated cell counts. TCRdb's copy holds only in-frame clones and misses some; the assay was immunoSEQ multiplex PCR. V and J calls and clone size follow that table, whereas D and trimming were derived from the DNA. The sample records about 160,000 clones, 90% being singletons. Germline-derived CDR1 and CDR2 are SGHRS and YFSETQ. The junction had 5 bases not matched to a gene; V was cut back by 4 bases and J by 0 bases. This CDR3 contains 16 residues. The V call is TRBV5-1, the J call TRBJ1-4; 8 nucleotides align to TRBD1. The TCR sequence derives from a man in his 60s with active or convalescent COVID-19. What was sequenced was peripheral blood. CDR3 sequence reads: CASSLDRAATNEKLFF. As DNA, the CDR3 is TGCGCCAGCAGCCTGGACAGGGCGGCAACTAATGAAAAACTGTTTTTT.